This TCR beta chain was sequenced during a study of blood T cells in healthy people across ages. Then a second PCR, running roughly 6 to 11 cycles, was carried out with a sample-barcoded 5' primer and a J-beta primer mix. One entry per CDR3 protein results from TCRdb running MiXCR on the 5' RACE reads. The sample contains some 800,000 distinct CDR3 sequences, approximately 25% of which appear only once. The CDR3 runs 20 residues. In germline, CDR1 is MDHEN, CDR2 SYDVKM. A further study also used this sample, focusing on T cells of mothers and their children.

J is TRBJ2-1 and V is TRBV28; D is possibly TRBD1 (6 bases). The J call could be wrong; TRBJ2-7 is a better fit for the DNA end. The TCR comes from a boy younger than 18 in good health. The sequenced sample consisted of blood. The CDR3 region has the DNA TGTGCCAGCAGTTTTCTCTTTACTCAACCCGACAGGAGATATTCCTACGAGCAGTACTTC. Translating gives CASSFLFTQPDRRYSYEQYF.